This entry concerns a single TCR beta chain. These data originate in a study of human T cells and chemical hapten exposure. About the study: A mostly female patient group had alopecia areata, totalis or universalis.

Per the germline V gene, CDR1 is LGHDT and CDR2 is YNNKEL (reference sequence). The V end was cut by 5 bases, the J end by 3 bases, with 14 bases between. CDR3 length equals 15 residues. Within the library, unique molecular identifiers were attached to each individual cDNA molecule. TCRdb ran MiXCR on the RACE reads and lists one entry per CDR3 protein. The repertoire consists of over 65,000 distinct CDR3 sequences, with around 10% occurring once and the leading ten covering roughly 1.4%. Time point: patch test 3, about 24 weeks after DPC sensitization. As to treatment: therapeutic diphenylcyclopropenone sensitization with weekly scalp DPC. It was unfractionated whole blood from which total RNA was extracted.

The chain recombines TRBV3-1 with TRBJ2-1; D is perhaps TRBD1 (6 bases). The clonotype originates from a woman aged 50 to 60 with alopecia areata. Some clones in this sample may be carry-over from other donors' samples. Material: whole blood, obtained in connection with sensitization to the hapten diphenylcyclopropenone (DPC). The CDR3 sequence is CASSGTLDSYNEQFF. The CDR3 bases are TGTGCCAGCAGCGGAACCTTGGACAGCTACAATGAGCAGTTCTTC.